This is a list of T cell receptor beta chains from one sample in a study of shared clonotypes between healthy human individuals. Some clones are missing from TCRdb's copy, which holds only in-frame ones; the method was immunoSEQ multiplex PCR. The sample contains over 2 million clones, approximately 95% of which appear only once. Input material: naive CD8+ T cells sorted from blood. These receptors all come from a young man in good health. Each CDR3 is given with its conserved first and last residue. D genes are given only for firm matches. Expanded clones get a size class; other rows say once, few or many, or leave the size out.

J gene,CDR3 length,clone size,D gene,V gene,CDR3 protein,CDR3 DNA
TRBJ2-7,14,-,TRBD2,TRBV27,CASSWEGGVYEQYF,TGTGCCAGCAGTTGGGAGGGCGGAGTCTACGAGCAGTACTTC
TRBJ2-4,16,-,-,TRBV27,CASSLAPGDIGNIQYF,TGTGCCAGCAGTTTAGCTCCTGGGGACATCGGAAACATTCAGTACTTC
TRBJ2-1,15,once,TRBD1,TRBV10-1,CASSESRGFYNEQFF,TGCGCCAGCAGTGAGTCCAGGGGGTTCTACAATGAGCAGTTCTTC
TRBJ1-2,14,-,-,TRBV4-2,CASSPPDLNYGYTF,TGTGCCAGCAGCCCCCCGGACTTAAACTATGGCTACACCTTC
TRBJ2-7,14,-,-,TRBV7-3,CASSPTGTPTEQYF,TGTGCCAGCAGCCCGACCGGGACACCGACCGAGCAGTACTTC
TRBJ2-4,17,-,-,TRBV7-3,CASSLTWGAFAKNIQYF,TGTGCCAGCAGCTTAACGTGGGGGGCGTTTGCCAAAAACATTCAGTACTTC
TRBJ1-4,13,-,-,TRBV13,CASSLGVNEKLFF,TGTGCCAGCAGCTTAGGCGTCAATGAAAAACTGTTTTTT
TRBJ2-7,16,once,-,TRBV7-6,CASSFDDGLPSYEQYF,TGTGCCAGCAGCTTCGACGATGGGCTACCCTCCTACGAGCAGTACTTC
TRBJ1-1,14,-,TRBD1,TRBV23-1,CASSTGASNTEAFF,TGCGCCAGCTCCACAGGGGCCTCGAACACTGAAGCTTTCTTT
TRBJ1-3,15,-,-,TRBV2,CASSETEYSGNTIYF,TGTGCCAGCAGTGAAACAGAGTACTCTGGAAACACCATATATTTT
TRBJ2-7,12,-,-,TRBV10-2,CASSRVGIWQYF,TGCGCCAGCAGCCGAGTGGGAATATGGCAGTACTTC
TRBJ1-1,18,-,-,TRBV11-2,CASSLGIGGAFDNTEAFF,TGTGCCAGCAGCTTAGGAATCGGGGGCGCTTTCGATAACACTGAAGCTTTCTTT
TRBJ1-3,13,-,-,TRBV6-1,CASSPHSRNTIYF,TGTGCCAGCAGTCCCCATTCAAGGAACACCATATATTTT
TRBJ2-1,15,-,TRBD2,TRBV5-4,CASSLKSSGLDEQFF,TGTGCCAGCAGCTTGAAGTCTAGCGGCCTCGATGAGCAGTTCTTC
TRBJ1-2,16,-,-,TRBV7-6,CASSLVFLGVTEGYTF,TGTGCCAGCAGCTTAGTATTTTTGGGGGTCACGGAAGGCTACACCTTC
TRBJ1-5,14,-,-,TRBV5-6,CASSLWGLGQPQHF,TGTGCCAGCAGCTTGTGGGGGCTCGGTCAGCCCCAGCATTTT
TRBJ1-2,16,-,-,TRBV12-5,CASGLVVTSGNYGYTF,TGTGCTAGTGGTTTGGTAGTAACCAGCGGGAACTATGGCTACACCTTC
TRBJ2-7,14,-,-,TRBV27,CASSYTGITYEQYF,TGTGCCAGCAGTTATACAGGGATAACCTACGAGCAGTACTTC
TRBJ1-6,13,-,-,TRBV9,CASSPWGDSPLHF,TGTGCCAGCAGCCCATGGGGGGATTCACCCCTCCACTTT
TRBJ2-7,15,-,TRBD1,TRBV7-9,CASSPTGTGGYEQYF,TGTGCCAGCAGCCCCACCGGGACAGGGGGATACGAGCAGTACTTC
TRBJ2-7,15,once,TRBD1,TRBV12-5,CASGLRGRGPYEQYF,TGTGCTAGTGGTTTGAGGGGTAGGGGGCCCTACGAGCAGTACTTC
TRBJ2-2,15,few,TRBD2,TRBV29-1,CSVAPSGTNTGELFF,TGCAGCGTTGCGCCTAGCGGGACGAACACCGGGGAGCTGTTTTTT
TRBJ2-7,14,-,-,TRBV7-6,CASSLAGTLAEQYF,TGTGCCAGCAGCTTAGCCGGGACCCTAGCCGAGCAGTACTTC
TRBJ2-3,15,-,-,TRBV4-1,CASSQEGDHTDTQYF,TGCGCCAGCAGCCAAGAAGGGGATCATACAGATACGCAGTATTTT
TRBJ2-1,18,-,-,TRBV27,CASTSISNGLNSYNEQFF,TGTGCCAGCACCTCGATCTCGAATGGGCTGAACTCCTACAATGAGCAGTTCTTC
TRBJ2-2,13,once,TRBD2,TRBV6-5,CASRTGGTGELFF,TGTGCCAGCAGGACCGGGGGGACCGGGGAGCTGTTTTTT
TRBJ2-7,17,-,-,TRBV7-8,CASSLAPTARGEGEQYF,TGTGCCAGCAGCTTAGCTCCCACGGCCAGGGGAGAGGGTGAGCAGTACTTC
TRBJ2-2,16,-,TRBD2,TRBV7-8,CASSLIERGGRGELFF,TGTGCCAGCAGCTTAATAGAGCGGGGGGGCCGCGGGGAGCTGTTTTTT
TRBJ2-2,14,-,-,TRBV6-7,CASSYRGESGELFF,TGTGCCAGCAGTTACAGGGGAGAGTCCGGGGAGCTGTTTTTT
TRBJ2-5,14,once,-,TRBV28,CASRRAGSQETQYF,TGTGCCAGCAGGAGGGCGGGTTCCCAAGAGACCCAGTACTTC
TRBJ1-1,14,-,-,TRBV7-9,CASSSWDENTEAFF,TGTGCCAGCAGCTCCTGGGACGAGAACACTGAAGCTTTCTTT
TRBJ2-7,14,-,-,TRBV27,CASSWYLNSYEQYF,TGTGCCAGCAGTTGGTACTTAAACTCCTACGAGCAGTACTTC
TRBJ1-5,15,-,-,TRBV5-5,CASSGGQYSNQPQHF,TGTGCCAGCAGCGGCGGACAGTATAGCAATCAGCCCCAGCATTTT
TRBJ2-7,17,once,-,TRBV27,CASSPPLLRGALREQYF,TGTGCCAGCAGTCCGCCCCTACTCAGGGGGGCCCTTCGCGAGCAGTACTTC
TRBJ2-7,12,-,-,TRBV29-1,CSVLAATGEQYF,TGCAGCGTTTTGGCGGCCACGGGGGAGCAGTACTTC
TRBJ2-2,15,-,TRBD2,TRBV7-9,CASSLVAGGTGELFF,TGTGCCAGCAGCTTAGTAGCGGGGGGAACCGGGGAGCTGTTTTTT
TRBJ2-1,16,-,-,TRBV11-2,CASSLAPREEGDEQFF,TGTGCCAGCAGCTTAGCCCCCCGCGAAGAGGGGGATGAGCAGTTCTTC
TRBJ2-7,14,once,TRBD2,TRBV28,CASSSSGVIYEQYF,TGTGCCAGCAGTTCTAGCGGGGTTATCTACGAGCAGTACTTC
TRBJ2-7,13,-,-,TRBV29-1,CSVRGGASYEQYF,TGCAGCGTCCGCGGTGGGGCCTCCTACGAGCAGTACTTC
TRBJ2-5,15,-,-,TRBV30,CAWSYLGTSGETQYF,TGTGCCTGGAGTTACCTGGGGACCTCGGGAGAGACCCAGTACTTC
TRBJ1-5,15,-,-,TRBV4-2,CASSQVVGGGQPQHF,TGTGCCAGCAGCCAAGTGGTGGGGGGCGGTCAGCCCCAGCATTTT
TRBJ1-3,14,-,-,TRBV7-9,CASSSRDPVNTIYF,TGTGCCAGCAGCTCCCGGGACCCCGTAAACACCATATATTTT
TRBJ1-5,16,-,TRBD1,TRBV28,CASSFISGGGSQPQHF,TGTGCCAGCAGTTTCATCTCAGGGGGCGGAAGTCAGCCCCAGCATTTT
TRBJ2-7,12,-,-,TRBV6-1,CASRPQGYEQYF,TGTGCCAGCAGGCCACAGGGCTACGAGCAGTACTTC
TRBJ2-3,16,-,TRBD1,TRBV7-2,CASSTLDREGADTQYF,TGTGCCAGCAGCACGCTGGACAGGGAAGGGGCAGATACGCAGTATTTT
TRBJ2-3,17,once,TRBD1,TRBV5-1,CASSLDWTGTITDTQYF,TGCGCCAGCAGCTTGGATTGGACAGGGACCATCACAGATACGCAGTATTTT
TRBJ2-5,15,-,-,TRBV15,CATSRDLYLEETQYF,TGTGCCACCAGCAGAGATCTATACCTAGAGGAGACCCAGTACTTC
TRBJ2-1,18,-,-,TRBV7-9,CASSYEVLPASSYNEQFF,TGTGCCAGCAGCTACGAGGTTCTTCCAGCGAGCTCCTACAATGAGCAGTTCTTC